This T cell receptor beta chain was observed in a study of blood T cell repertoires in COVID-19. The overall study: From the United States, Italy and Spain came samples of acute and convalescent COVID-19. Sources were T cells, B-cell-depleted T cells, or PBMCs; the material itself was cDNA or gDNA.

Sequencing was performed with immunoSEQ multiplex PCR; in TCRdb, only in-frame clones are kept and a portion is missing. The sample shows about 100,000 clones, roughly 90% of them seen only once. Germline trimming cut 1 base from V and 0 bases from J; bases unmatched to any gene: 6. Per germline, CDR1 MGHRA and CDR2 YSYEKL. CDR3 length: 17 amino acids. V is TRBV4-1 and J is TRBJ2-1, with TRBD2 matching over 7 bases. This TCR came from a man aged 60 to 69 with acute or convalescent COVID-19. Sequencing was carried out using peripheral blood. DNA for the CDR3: TGCGCCAGCAGCCAAGGAGAAGCGGGGCCCTCCTACAATGAGCAGTTCTTC. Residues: CASSQGEAGPSYNEQFF.